A selection of T cell receptor beta chains follows, all from one sample in a study of radiation and T cells in renal cell carcinoma. Assay used: immunoSEQ multiplex PCR; TCRdb lists only in-frame clones, some missing. The sample lists 150,000 or so clones, roughly 90% occurring once. The sequencing here drew on blood, taken from a patient whose treatment included radiotherapy and nephrectomy. The receptors originated from a woman aged 45-60 years with renal cell carcinoma. The CDR3 runs from the conserved cysteine through the conserved F or W. A D gene is named only where the DNA matches it firmly. Size tells how often a clone was seen (once, few, many) or the class of an expanded clone, and some rows leave it out.

D gene	V gene	clone size	J gene	CDR3 protein	CDR3 DNA
-	TRBV25-1	-	TRBJ1-1	CASSEFPGTGDIEAFF	TGTGCCAGCAGTGAATTTCCTGGGACGGGTGACATTGAAGCTTTCTTT
TRBD1	TRBV2	-	TRBJ1-1	CASSDPDRANTEAFF	TGTGCCAGCAGTGACCCAGACAGGGCGAACACTGAAGCTTTCTTT
-	TRBV7-2	-	TRBJ1-2	CASSTGTGGNDGYTF	TGTGCCAGCAGCACGGGGACCGGGGGTAACGATGGCTACACCTTC
-	TRBV7-9	-	TRBJ2-1	CASSRREGGNDEQFF	TGTGCCAGCAGCCGACGTGAGGGGGGCAACGATGAGCAGTTCTTC
-	TRBV5-1	-	TRBJ1-3	CASSPAAFGNTIYF	TGTGCCAGCAGCCCGGCAGCTTTCGGAAACACCATATATTTT
TRBD1	TRBV15	-	TRBJ1-4	CATIPWGQGGEKLFF	TGTGCCACCATTCCGTGGGGACAGGGTGGGGAAAAACTGTTTTTT
-	TRBV28	-	TRBJ2-7	CASIDGQRPYEQYF	TGTGCCAGCATCGACGGACAGCGCCCCTACGAGCAGTACTTC
-	TRBV6-5	-	TRBJ1-2	CASSTVIANYGYTF	TGTGCCAGCAGCACGGTAATTGCTAACTATGGCTACACCTTC
TRBD2	TRBV4-3	-	TRBJ2-1	CASSQDRPWGGILENEQFF	TGCGCCAGCAGCCAAGATAGGCCGTGGGGGGGTATTTTGGAAAATGAGCAGTTCTTC
-	TRBV7-3	-	TRBJ2-1	CASSLREQFF	TGTGCCAGCAGCTTGAGGGAGCAGTTCTTC
-	TRBV2	-	TRBJ1-4	CASRFVGNEKLFF	TGTGCCAGCAGATTTGTGGGGAATGAAAAACTGTTTTTT
-	TRBV19	once	TRBJ1-2	CASSIRTGYGYTF	TGTGCCAGTAGTATTAGAACGGGCTATGGCTACACCTTC
-	TRBV10-3	-	TRBJ2-7	CAISGGSGLAWYEQYF	TGTGCCATCAGCGGCGGCTCGGGGCTAGCGTGGTACGAGCAGTACTTC
-	TRBV5-4	once	TRBJ2-2	CASSLDTGELFF	TGTGCCAGCAGCCTAGATACCGGGGAGCTGTTTTTT
TRBD1	TRBV10-3	-	TRBJ2-7	CAIRGPGQGSYEQYF	TGTGCCATCAGAGGGCCGGGACAGGGTTCCTACGAGCAGTACTTC
-	TRBV6-5	-	TRBJ2-3	CAARRSSTDTQYF	TGTGCCGCCAGGAGAAGTAGCACAGATACGCAGTATTTT
-	TRBV19	-	TRBJ2-1	CASSIGAGTYNEQFF	TGTGCCAGTAGTATAGGGGCGGGGACCTACAATGAGCAGTTCTTC
-	TRBV13	-	TRBJ2-7	CASSSTDRQTYEQYF	TGTGCCAGCAGCTCAACCGACAGGCAAACCTACGAGCAGTACTTC
-	TRBV30	-	TRBJ2-3	CAWSEVHRESTDTQYF	TGTGCCTGGAGTGAAGTCCACAGAGAGAGCACAGATACGCAGTATTTT
TRBD1	TRBV9	few	TRBJ2-1	CASSVTGDGYNEQFF	TGTGCCAGCAGCGTCACAGGGGACGGTTACAATGAGCAGTTCTTC
TRBD1	TRBV2	once	TRBJ1-2	CASSDWGQGEYGYTF	TGTGCCAGCAGTGATTGGGGACAGGGAGAGTATGGCTACACCTTC
-	TRBV19	-	TRBJ1-2	CASSFRDSYGYTF	TGTGCCAGTAGTTTCAGGGATTCCTATGGCTACACCTTC
-	TRBV7-9	-	TRBJ1-2	CASSPSGSNYGYTF	TGTGCCAGCAGCCCGTCGGGTTCTAACTATGGCTACACCTTC
-	TRBV5-1	-	TRBJ2-5	CASSLLQETQYF	TGCGCCAGCAGCCTCCTCCAAGAGACCCAGTACTTC
-	TRBV9	-	TRBJ1-2	CASSVAGITNYGYTF	TGTGCCAGCAGCGTAGCTGGGATAACCAACTATGGCTACACCTTC
TRBD1	TRBV6-6	-	TRBJ1-2	CASIHQGADYGYTF	TGTGCCAGCATTCACCAGGGGGCTGACTATGGCTACACCTTC
TRBD1	TRBV7-9	-	TRBJ2-1	CASSLAGTGLNEQFF	TGTGCCAGCAGCTTAGCCGGGACAGGGTTAAATGAGCAGTTCTTC